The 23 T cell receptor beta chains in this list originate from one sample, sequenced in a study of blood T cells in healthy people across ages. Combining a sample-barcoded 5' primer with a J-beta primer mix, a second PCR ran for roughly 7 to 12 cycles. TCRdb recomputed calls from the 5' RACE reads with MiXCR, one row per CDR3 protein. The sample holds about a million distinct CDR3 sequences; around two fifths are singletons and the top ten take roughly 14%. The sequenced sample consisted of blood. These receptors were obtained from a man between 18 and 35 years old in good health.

The CDR3 loop is CASTPAQGWNTEAFF. CDR3 bases: TGTGCCAGCACCCCCGCGCAAGGCTGGAACACTGAAGCTTTCTTT. The chain is built from TRBV12-3 or TRBV12-4 and TRBJ1-1, with D uncertain. With 7 bases removed from V and 1 base from J, the gap between germline ends came to 16 bases. The CDR3 contains 15 residues.

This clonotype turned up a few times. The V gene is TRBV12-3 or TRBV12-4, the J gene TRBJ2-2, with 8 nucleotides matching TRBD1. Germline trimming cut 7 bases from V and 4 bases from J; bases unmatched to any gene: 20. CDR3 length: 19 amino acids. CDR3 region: CASTLRVVTGGRPTGELFF. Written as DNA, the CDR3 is TGTGCCAGCACTCTTCGGGTTGTAACAGGGGGTAGACCCACCGGGGAGCTGTTTTTT.

CDR3 bases: TGCAGTGCTAATGAAGGCACAGATACGCAGTATTTT. Residues: CSANEGTDTQYF. V is TRBV20-1 and J is TRBJ2-3; D is unclear. The CDR3 is made up of 12 amino acids. CDR1 and CDR2 (germline): DFQATT, SNEGSKA (reference sequence). The V end lost 4 bases, the J end lost 1 base, and 6 bases lay between the germline ends.

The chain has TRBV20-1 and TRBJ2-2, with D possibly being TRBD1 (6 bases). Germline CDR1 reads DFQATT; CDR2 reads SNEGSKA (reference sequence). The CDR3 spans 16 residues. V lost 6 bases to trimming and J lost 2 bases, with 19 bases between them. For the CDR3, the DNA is TGCAGTGCGAAGATACCGGGACACCGAAACACCGGGGAGCTGTTTTTT. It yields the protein CSAKIPGHRNTGELFF.

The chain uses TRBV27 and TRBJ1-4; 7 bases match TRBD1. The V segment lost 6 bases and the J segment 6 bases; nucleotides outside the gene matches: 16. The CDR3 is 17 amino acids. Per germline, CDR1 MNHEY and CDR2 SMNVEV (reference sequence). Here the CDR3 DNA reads TGTGCCAGCAGGACTGCAAAAAGGGGGCGCTGGGATGAAAAACTGTTTTTT. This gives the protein CASRTAKRGRWDEKLFF. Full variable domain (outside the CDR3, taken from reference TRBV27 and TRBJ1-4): EAQVTQNPRYLITVTGKKLTVTCSQNMNHEYMSWYRQDPGLGLRQIYYSMNVEVTDKGDVPEGYKVSRKEKRNFPLILESPSPNQTSLYFCASRTAKRGRWDEKLFFGSGTQLSVL.

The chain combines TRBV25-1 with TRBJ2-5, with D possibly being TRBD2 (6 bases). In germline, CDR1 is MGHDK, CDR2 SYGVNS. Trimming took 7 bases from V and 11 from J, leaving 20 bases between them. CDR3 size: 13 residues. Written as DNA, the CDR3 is TGTGCCAGCACCGAGGAGGGTTTGAATGAGCAGTACTTC. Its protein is CASTEEGLNEQYF.

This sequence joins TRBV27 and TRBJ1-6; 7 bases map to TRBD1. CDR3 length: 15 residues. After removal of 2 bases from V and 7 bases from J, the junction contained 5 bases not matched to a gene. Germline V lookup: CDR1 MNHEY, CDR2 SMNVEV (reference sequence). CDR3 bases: TGTGCCAGCAGTTTAATACAGGGGTTGAATTCACCCCTCCACTTT. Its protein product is CASSLIQGLNSPLHF.

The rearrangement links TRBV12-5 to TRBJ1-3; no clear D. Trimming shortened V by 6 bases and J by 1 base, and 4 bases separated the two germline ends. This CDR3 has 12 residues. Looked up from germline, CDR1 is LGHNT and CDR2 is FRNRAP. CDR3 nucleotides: TGTGCTAGTGGGGGATCTGGAAACACCATATATTTT. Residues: CASGGSGNTIYF.

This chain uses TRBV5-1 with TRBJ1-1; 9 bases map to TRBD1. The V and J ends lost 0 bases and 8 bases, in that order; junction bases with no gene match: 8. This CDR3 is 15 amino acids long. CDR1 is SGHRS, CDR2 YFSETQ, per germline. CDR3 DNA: TGCGCCAGCAGCTTGGCCGTTTCGGGACAGGGAGAAGCTTTCTTT. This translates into CASSLAVSGQGEAFF.

The CDR3 DNA is TGCGCCAGCAGCTTGGCCGGGCCGGGTGTTTCTGGAAACACCATATATTTT. Translation gives CASSLAGPGVSGNTIYF. The V and J genes are TRBV5-1 and TRBJ1-3; D not certain. V dropped 0 bases and J dropped 1 base, with 14 bases sitting between them. There are 17 residues in the CDR3. CDR1 SGHRS and CDR2 YFSETQ come from the germline V gene.

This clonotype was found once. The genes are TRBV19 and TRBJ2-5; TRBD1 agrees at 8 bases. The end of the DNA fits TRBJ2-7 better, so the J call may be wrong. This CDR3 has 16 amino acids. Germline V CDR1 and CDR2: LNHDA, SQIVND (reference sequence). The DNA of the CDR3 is TGTGCCAGTAGTATAGGTGGTGCAGGGGGCATCTACGAGCAGTACTTC. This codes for CASSIGGAGGIYEQYF.

The CDR3 sequence: CASSDPMDRGQDTEAFF. CDR3 sequence (DNA): TGTGCCAGCAGTGACCCCATGGACAGGGGGCAGGACACTGAAGCTTTCTTT. The rearrangement uses TRBV25-1 and TRBJ1-1; 11 nucleotides align to TRBD1. CDR3 size: 17 residues. Germline V gene lookup returns CDR1 MGHDK and CDR2 SYGVNS. The V segment lost 3 bases and the J segment 3 bases; nucleotides outside the gene matches: 9. The full variable domain, its missing parts supplied by reference TRBV25-1 and TRBJ1-1, is EADIYQTPRYLVIGTGKKITLECSQTMGHDKMYWYQQDPGMELHLIHYSYGVNSTEKGDLSSESTVSRIRTEHFPLTLESARPSHTSQYLCASSDPMDRGQDTEAFFGQGTRLTVV.

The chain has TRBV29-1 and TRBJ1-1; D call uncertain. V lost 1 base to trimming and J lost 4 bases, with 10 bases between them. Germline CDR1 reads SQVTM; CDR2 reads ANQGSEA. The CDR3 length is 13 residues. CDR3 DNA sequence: TGCAGCGTTGAAGGGTACTCGGGCACTGAAGCTTTCTTT. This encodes CSVEGYSGTEAFF.

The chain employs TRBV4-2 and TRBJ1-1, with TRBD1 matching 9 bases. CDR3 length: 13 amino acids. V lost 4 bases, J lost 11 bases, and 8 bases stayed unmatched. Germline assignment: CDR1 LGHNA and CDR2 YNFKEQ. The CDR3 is CASSRTGVRDAFF. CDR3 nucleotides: TGTGCCAGCAGCCGGACAGGGGTGCGAGACGCTTTCTTT.

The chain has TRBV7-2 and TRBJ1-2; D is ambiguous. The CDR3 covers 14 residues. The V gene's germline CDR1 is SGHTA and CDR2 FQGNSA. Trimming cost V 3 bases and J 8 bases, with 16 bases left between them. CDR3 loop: CASSFSTVTGGYTF. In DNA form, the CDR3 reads TGTGCCAGCAGCTTTTCGACTGTTACGGGGGGCTACACCTTC. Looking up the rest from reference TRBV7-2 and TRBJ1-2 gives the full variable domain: GAGVSQSPSNKVTEKGKDVELRCDPISGHTALYWYRQSLGQGLEFLIYFQGNSAPDKSGLPSDRFSAERTGGSVSTLTIQRTQQEDSAVYLCASSFSTVTGGYTFGSGTRLTVV.

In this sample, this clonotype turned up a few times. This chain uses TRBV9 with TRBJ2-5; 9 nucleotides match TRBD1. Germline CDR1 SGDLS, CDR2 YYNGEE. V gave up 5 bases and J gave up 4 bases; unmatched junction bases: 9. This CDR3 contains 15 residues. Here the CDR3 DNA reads TGTGCCAGCAGACCTACAGGGGGCTTAGTAGAGACCCAGTACTTC. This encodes CASRPTGGLVETQYF.

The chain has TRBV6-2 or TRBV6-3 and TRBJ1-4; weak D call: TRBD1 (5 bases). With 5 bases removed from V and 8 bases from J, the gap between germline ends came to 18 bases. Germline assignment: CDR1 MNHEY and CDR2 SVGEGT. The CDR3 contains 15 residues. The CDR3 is CASSPRLPGPEKLFF. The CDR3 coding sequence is TGTGCCAGCAGTCCCCGACTGCCGGGACCCGAAAAACTGTTTTTT.

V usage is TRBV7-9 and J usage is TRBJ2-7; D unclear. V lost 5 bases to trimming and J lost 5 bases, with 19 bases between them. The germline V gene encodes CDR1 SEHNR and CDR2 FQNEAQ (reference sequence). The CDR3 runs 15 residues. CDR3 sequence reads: CASSPVGAQRHEQYF. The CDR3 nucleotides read TGTGCCAGCAGCCCCGTTGGAGCGCAACGACACGAGCAGTACTTC.

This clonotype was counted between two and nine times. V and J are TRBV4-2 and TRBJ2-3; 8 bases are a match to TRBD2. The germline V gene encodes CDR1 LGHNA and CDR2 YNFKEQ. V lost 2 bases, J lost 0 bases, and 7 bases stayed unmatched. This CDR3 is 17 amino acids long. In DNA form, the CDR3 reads TGTGCCAGCAGCCAACGTGTCGGGGGGGTTAGCACAGATACGCAGTATTTT. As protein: CASSQRVGGVSTDTQYF.

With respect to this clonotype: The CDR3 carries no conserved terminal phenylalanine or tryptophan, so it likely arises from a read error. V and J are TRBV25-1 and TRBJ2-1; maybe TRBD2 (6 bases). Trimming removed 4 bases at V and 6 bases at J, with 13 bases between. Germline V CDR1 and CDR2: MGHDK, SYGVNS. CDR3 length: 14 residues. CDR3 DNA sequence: TGTGCCAGCAGTGGCCTTGGGGGACTCAATGAGCAGTTCGTC. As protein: CASSGLGGLNEQFV.

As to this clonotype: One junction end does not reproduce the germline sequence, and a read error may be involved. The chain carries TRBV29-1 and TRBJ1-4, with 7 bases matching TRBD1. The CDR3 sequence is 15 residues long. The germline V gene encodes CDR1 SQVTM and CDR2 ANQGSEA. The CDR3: CSVEDRVTTNEKLFF. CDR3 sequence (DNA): TGCAGCGTCGAAGACAGGGTCACAACTAATGAAAAACTGTTTTTT.

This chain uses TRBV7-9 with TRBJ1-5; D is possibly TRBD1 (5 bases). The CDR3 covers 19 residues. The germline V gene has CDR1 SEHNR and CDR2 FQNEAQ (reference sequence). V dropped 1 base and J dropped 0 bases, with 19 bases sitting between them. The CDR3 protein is CASSLVYGGGKHSNQPQHF. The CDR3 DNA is TGTGCCAGCAGCTTAGTATATGGGGGGGGGAAACATAGCAATCAGCCCCAGCATTTT.

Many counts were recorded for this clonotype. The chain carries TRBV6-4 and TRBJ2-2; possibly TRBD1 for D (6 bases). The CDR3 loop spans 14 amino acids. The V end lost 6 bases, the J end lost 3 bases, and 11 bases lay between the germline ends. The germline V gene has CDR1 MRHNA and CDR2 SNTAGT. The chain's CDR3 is CASSVDSDTGELFF. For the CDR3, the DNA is TGTGCCAGCAGCGTGGACAGCGACACCGGGGAGCTGTTTTTT.